This TCR beta chain was sequenced for a study of CD8 T cells in ankylosing spondylitis. Broader study findings: Previously reported in reactive arthritis synovial fluid and blood were some of the motif variants. What appeared characteristic of ankylosing spondylitis blood was a TCR beta motif of fewer than ten highly homologous variants. Clones linked to disease were reported to show significant enrichment in matched ankylosing spondylitis synovial fluid. Disease-linked clones, CD8+, were relatively rare in peripheral blood.

This CDR3 contains 17 residues. The germline CDR1 and CDR2 sequences are SGHVS and FNYEAQ. The V and J ends lost 1 base and 3 bases respectively, with 15 bases between them. For this clonotype: The antigen is unknown.

Preparation of TCR beta libraries was done by quantitative 5'-RACE with molecular barcodes. TCRdb re-called the 5' RACE reads through MiXCR, storing one row per CDR3 protein. Among 700,000 to 1,000,000 distinct CDR3 sequences listed, 12% were seen once. Input material: blood, either unsorted or a sorted T cell fraction (not recorded which). The clonotype comes from a male donor with ankylosing spondylitis. V and J are TRBV7-6 and TRBJ2-2; maybe TRBD1 (7 bases). CDR3 bases: TGTGCCAGCAGCTTAGGGAGGGGGCGAATCGACACCGGGGAGCTGTTTTTT. Residues: CASSLGRGRIDTGELFF.